In this sample, the clone carrying this TCR beta chain turned up many times. Its antigen is not known. This entry is derived from a study of Graves' ophthalmopathy and Graves' hyperthyroidism. Study outcomes and limitations: The blood repertoire also included most expanded thyroid clonotypes above 0.001 frequency. Using a 13-signature model, the authors split ophthalmopathy from stable hyperthyroidism, with under 90% sensitivity and 65% to 82% specificity.

V gave up 5 bases and J gave up 4 bases, with 20 bases separating them. The CDR3 is made up of 15 amino acids. Germline assignment: CDR1 SQVTM and CDR2 ANQGSEA. From RNA, the CDR3 regions of TCR beta chains were amplified and sequenced. Second-round multiplex PCR came after a first-round RT-PCR that employed HTBI primers. TCRdb ran MiXCR on the multiplex PCR reads and lists one entry per CDR3 protein. Of under 350,000 distinct CDR3 sequences listed, roughly 15% are singletons. Diagnostic conclusions were grounded in clinical symptoms, serum thyroxine, TRAb, thyroid ultrasound and orbital computed tomography.

The TCR comes from an adult man with Graves' ophthalmopathy. Sequencing was carried out using peripheral blood. This chain joins TRBV29-1 and TRBJ1-2, with D maybe TRBD1 (6 bases). The CDR3 sequence is CSVFGENRDTYGYTF. In DNA form, the CDR3 reads TGCAGCGTTTTTGGAGAAAACCGGGACACCTATGGCTACACCTTC.